This T cell receptor (beta chain) was sequenced during a study of T cell changes during pregnancy in multiple sclerosis. This CDR3 comprises 17 residues. Per the germline V gene, CDR1 is LNHDA and CDR2 is SQIVND (reference sequence). The trim removed 3 bases at V and 12 bases at J, leaving 14 bases unmatched. Using immunoSEQ multiplex PCR, the repertoire was profiled, and TCRdb retains in-frame clones only, with some absent. Of some 64,000 clones in the sample, around 90% were seen once. Specimen: peripheral blood, collected in the second trimester of pregnancy. The receptor's source is a female donor in good health, enrolled as a control in a pregnancy study. The chain uses TRBV19 and TRBJ2-6; 10 nucleotides match TRBD1. CDR3 sequence: CASSMGNRDRGPSVLTF. CDR3 nucleotides: TGTGCCAGTAGTATGGGAAACCGGGACAGGGGTCCCAGCGTCCTGACTTTC.